A selection of T cell receptor beta chains follows, all from one sample in a study of T cell responses to AZD1222 COVID-19 vaccine. Here immunoSEQ multiplex PCR was the method, and the copy in TCRdb shows in-frame clones only, minus some. The table includes some 52,000 clones, about 91% detected once. Sequenced here: peripheral blood, sampled 28 days after the second AZD1222 dose. The receptors come from an adult who received the AZD1222 COVID-19 vaccine. CDR3s include the opening cysteine and the closing phenylalanine or tryptophan. The D gene is left open where the match is weak. Clone size appears in some rows only: once, few, many, or a class for an expanded clone.

V gene	clone size	D gene	J gene	CDR3 protein	CDR3 DNA
TRBV4-2	-	-	TRBJ2-2	CASSQEGQGHGELFF	TGTGCCAGCAGCCAAGAAGGCCAGGGGCACGGGGAGCTGTTTTTT
TRBV9	-	-	TRBJ2-1	CASSAGVGYYSYNEQFF	TGTGCCAGCAGCGCTGGGGTGGGCTACTACTCCTACAATGAGCAGTTCTTC
TRBV5-6	-	-	TRBJ2-1	CASSNTPNPPYEQFF	TGTGCCAGCAGCAATACACCCAACCCTCCCTATGAGCAGTTCTTC
TRBV24-1	-	-	TRBJ1-5	CATSDSLDQPQHF	TGTGCCACCAGTGATTCATTGGATCAGCCCCAGCATTTT
TRBV18	-	-	TRBJ1-3	CASSPPGGFSGNTIYF	TGTGCCAGCTCACCACCGGGGGGCTTCTCTGGAAACACCATATATTTT
TRBV14	-	-	TRBJ2-7	CASSQGRYYEQYF	TGTGCCAGCAGCCAAGGGAGATACTACGAGCAGTACTTC
TRBV15	-	-	TRBJ1-5	CAVGVPGTDQPQHF	TGTGCCGTGGGTGTGCCGGGAACCGATCAGCCCCAGCATTTT
TRBV24-1	-	TRBD1	TRBJ1-2	CATSDLGQGARYGYTF	TGTGCCACCAGTGATTTGGGACAGGGGGCTCGATATGGCTACACCTTC
TRBV5-4	-	-	TRBJ2-6	CASSLEGTGANVLTF	TGTGCCAGCAGCTTGGAGGGCACTGGGGCCAACGTCCTGACTTTC
TRBV3-1/TRBV3-2	-	-	TRBJ1-6	CASSPHPQGDTNNSPLHF	TGTGCCAGCAGCCCTCATCCTCAAGGGGACACCAATAATTCACCCCTCCACTTT
TRBV28	few	TRBD1	TRBJ1-1	CASSPSTGTGGAFTEAFF	TGTGCCAGCAGTCCGTCTACCGGGACAGGGGGCGCCTTCACTGAAGCTTTCTTT
TRBV6-6	-	-	TRBJ2-4	CASSYSTAANIQYF	TGTGCCAGCAGTTACTCGACGGCAGCAAACATTCAGTACTTC
TRBV3-1/TRBV3-2	-	-	TRBJ2-1	CASSRIPGLVTYNEQFF	TGTGCCAGCAGCCGAATTCCGGGACTTGTAACCTACAATGAGCAGTTCTTC
TRBV7-8	-	TRBD1	TRBJ1-1	CASSFGTGDRAFTEAFF	TGTGCCAGCAGCTTCGGGACAGGGGATCGGGCGTTCACTGAAGCTTTCTTT
TRBV29-1	once	-	TRBJ1-1	CSVGTVGAEAFF	TGCAGCGTTGGAACTGTGGGCGCTGAAGCTTTCTTT
TRBV5-1	-	TRBD2	TRBJ2-1	CVSSASGSSYNEQFF	TGCGTCAGCAGCGCGAGCGGGAGTTCTTACAATGAGCAGTTCTTC
TRBV7-3	-	-	TRBJ2-2	CASSLAANTGELFF	TGTGCCAGCAGCTTAGCGGCTAACACCGGGGAGCTGTTTTTT
TRBV28	-	TRBD2	TRBJ2-7	CASKGGLAAYEQYF	TGTGCCTCCAAGGGCGGGCTAGCGGCCTACGAGCAGTACTTC
TRBV2	-	TRBD2	TRBJ2-7	CASTDTGTRAAEQYF	TGTGCCAGCACCGATACTGGGACTAGGGCTGCCGAGCAGTACTTC
TRBV18	-	TRBD1	TRBJ2-7	CASSQGQGLGIPPEQYF	TGTGCCAGCTCACAGGGACAGGGGCTCGGAATCCCACCCGAGCAGTACTTC
TRBV5-4	-	-	TRBJ1-2	CASRGAEGDRLYGYTF	TGTGCCAGCCGGGGGGCTGAGGGGGATCGCCTATATGGCTACACCTTC
TRBV5-4	-	-	TRBJ1-1	CASSGAPNTEAFF	TGTGCCAGCAGCGGGGCCCCGAACACTGAAGCTTTCTTT
TRBV10-3	-	TRBD2	TRBJ2-3	CAITGSGRGDTQYF	TGTGCCATCACGGGAAGCGGGAGAGGAGATACGCAGTATTTT
TRBV5-1	-	-	TRBJ2-7	CASSLGRLYEQYF	TGCGCCAGCAGCTTGGGACGCCTCTACGAGCAGTACTTC
TRBV6-2/TRBV6-3	-	TRBD2	TRBJ2-1	CASSGSSTSGNEQFF	TGTGCCAGCAGTGGCTCTTCGACTAGCGGCAATGAGCAGTTCTTC
TRBV5-1	-	TRBD2	TRBJ2-3	CASSLGLASDTQYF	TGCGCCAGCAGCTTGGGACTAGCTAGTGATACGCAGTATTTT
TRBV30	-	-	TRBJ1-6	CAWRIPVGGLSVRSPLHF	TGTGCCTGGAGAATCCCTGTGGGGGGACTGTCGGTAAGGTCACCCCTCCACTTT
TRBV5-1	-	-	TRBJ1-5	CASSLGSGGSNQPQHF	TGCGCCAGCAGCTTGGGATCAGGCGGAAGCAATCAGCCCCAGCATTTT
TRBV24-1	-	TRBD1	TRBJ1-1	CATSDSTGGNTEAFF	TGTGCCACCAGTGACTCAACAGGGGGGAACACTGAAGCTTTCTTT
TRBV5-4	-	TRBD1	TRBJ1-2	CASSSLDRGRGYTF	TGTGCCAGCAGCTCGCTGGACAGGGGACGTGGCTACACCTTC
TRBV6-4	-	TRBD2	TRBJ2-1	CASSPSGSSYNEQFF	TGTGCCAGCAGTCCTAGCGGCAGCTCCTACAATGAGCAGTTCTTC
TRBV4-1	-	-	TRBJ2-1	CASSQVNLLAYDSEQFF	TGCGCCAGCAGCCAAGTAAACCTGTTGGCATACGACAGTGAGCAGTTCTTC
TRBV19	-	TRBD1	TRBJ1-4	CASTPGGYNEKLFF	TGTGCCAGTACCCCAGGGGGTTATAATGAAAAACTGTTTTTT
TRBV7-3	-	-	TRBJ2-2	CASSMNPGLATGELFF	TGTGCCAGCAGCATGAATCCGGGGCTGGCCACCGGGGAGCTGTTTTTT
TRBV19	-	-	TRBJ1-5	CASSSPRTDSNQPQHF	TGTGCCAGTAGTTCTCCCCGGACAGATAGCAATCAGCCCCAGCATTTT
TRBV5-6	-	TRBD1	TRBJ1-1	CASSLSPGQGARNTEAFF	TGTGCCAGCAGCTTATCTCCGGGACAGGGGGCGCGGAACACTGAAGCTTTCTTT
TRBV3-1/TRBV3-2	-	TRBD1	TRBJ1-3	CASSQNTGAGNTIYF	TGTGCCAGCAGCCAAAACACAGGGGCAGGAAACACCATATATTTT
TRBV11-2	-	-	TRBJ1-3	CASSLDRGAGNTIYF	TGTGCCAGCAGCTTAGATCGGGGGGCCGGAAACACCATATATTTT
TRBV3-1/TRBV3-2	-	-	TRBJ1-6	CASSQTLRALHF	TGTGCCAGCAGCCAAACGTTGAGAGCCCTCCACTTT
TRBV28	-	-	TRBJ2-2	CASRDPRTGELFF	TGTGCCAGCAGGGACCCACGGACCGGGGAGCTGTTTTTT
TRBV15	-	TRBD1	TRBJ2-7	CATSSSFGQALTYEQYF	TGTGCCACCAGCAGTAGCTTCGGACAGGCCTTGACCTACGAGCAGTACTTC
TRBV7-8	-	-	TRBJ2-7	CASSPEAVYSYEQYF	TGTGCCAGCAGCCCCGAAGCGGTCTATTCCTACGAGCAGTACTTC